Shown below are 14 T cell receptor beta chains from a single sample sequenced in a study of identical twins (dated by TCRdb to about 2016). The library was obtained by 5' RACE. TCRdb records Illumina HiSeq 2000 as the sequencer. TCRdb reprocessing: public reads trimmed at Q25 with fastp, clones called with MiXCR, in-frame beta chains kept. When rows share a CDR3 protein, they turn into one entry using the most common DNA and genes. Within this sample are 150,000 or so distinct CDR3 sequences, with under 4.5% of them counted one time only. 8.1% of the sample is held by the ten biggest clonotypes. What was sequenced was memory T cells sorted from blood. This specimen's cell subset or site label, per the study, means: CD45RO+ enriched T cells. These receptors were obtained from a young man in good health.

There are many counts of this clonotype. The chain is built from TRBV24-1 and TRBJ2-2; D is perhaps TRBD1 (5 bases). CDR1 is KGHDR and CDR2 is SFDVKD in the germline V gene. This CDR3 is built from 15 residues. V was pared by 4 bases and J by 5 bases, with 13 bases between. The CDR3 spells CATSDGRAVTGELFF. The CDR3 DNA follows: TGTGCCACCAGTGACGGCAGGGCAGTTACCGGGGAGCTGTTTTTT.

In this sample, this clonotype turned up many times. The J gene is TRBJ2-7, the V gene TRBV6-1, with TRBD2 as a possible D gene (6 bases). V lost 6 bases and J lost 2, with 14 bases in between. The CDR3 spans 14 residues. Germline lookup yields CDR1 MNHNS and CDR2 SASEGT. The CDR3, as DNA: TGTGCCAGCAGCAAAACTAGCCCAACCTACGAGCAGTACTTC. Its translation: CASSKTSPTYEQYF.

This clonotype was recorded many times. V and J are TRBV20-1 and TRBJ2-7, with 13 bases lining up with TRBD2. Germline loops: CDR1 DFQATT, CDR2 SNEGSKA (reference sequence). After removal of 7 bases from V and 4 bases from J, the junction contained 1 base not matched to a gene. The CDR3 runs to 12 residues. The CDR3 reads CSVTSGRYEQYF. The CDR3 DNA follows: TGCAGTGTGACTAGCGGGAGGTACGAGCAGTACTTC.

This clonotype was counted a few times. The chain combines TRBV2 with TRBJ1-2; no clear D gene. With 3 bases removed from V and 4 bases from J, the gap between germline ends came to 12 bases. This CDR3 region has 14 residues. Per germline, CDR1 SNHLY and CDR2 FYNNEI. The CDR3 reads CASSDPQITYGYTF. In DNA, the CDR3 is TGTGCCAGCAGTGATCCGCAGATTACCTATGGCTACACCTTC.

A note on this clonotype: This likely comes from a read error, as the CDR3 has no conserved phenylalanine or tryptophan at its end. The chain has TRBV3-1 and TRBJ1-2, with D tentatively TRBD1 (5 bases). Germline V gene data show CDR1 as LGHDT and CDR2 as YNNKEL (reference sequence). V was clipped by 0 bases and J by 3 bases, with 11 bases between them. The CDR3 is 15 amino acids. CDR3 in DNA: TGTGCCAGCAGCCAAGATCCCCAGGGTGACTATGGCTACACCTCC. This translates into CASSQDPQGDYGYTS.

This clonotype came up many times. The chain combines TRBV12-3 or TRBV12-4 with TRBJ1-4, with D unclear. The CDR3 runs to 14 residues. Deletions cut 1 base from V and 8 bases from J, with 11 bases between. CDR3 in amino acids: CASSLDLIHEKLFF. In nucleotides, the CDR3 is TGTGCCAGCAGTTTAGACCTTATCCACGAAAAACTGTTTTTT.

Ten or more counts support this clonotype. The rearrangement joins TRBV12-3 or TRBV12-4 to TRBJ1-6, with D possibly being TRBD1 (6 bases). Trimming cost V 6 bases and J 10 bases, with 13 bases left between them. The CDR3 covers 13 residues. CDR3 loop: CASSWTENSPLHF. DNA for the CDR3: TGTGCCAGCAGCTGGACAGAGAACTCACCCCTCCACTTT.

The chain uses TRBV21-1 and TRBJ2-1; the D segment call TRBD2 is taken from the table without a DNA check. TRBV21-1 has pseudogene status. This CDR3 region has 17 residues. The CDR3 DNA reads TGTGCCAGCAGCAAAGAGGAGGAGTCCACCCCACGGGATGAGCAGTTCTTC. Its protein is CASSKEEESTPRDEQFF.

This clonotype was counted ten times or more. This sequence joins TRBV2 and TRBJ2-1, with 10 nucleotides matching TRBD2. From germline, CDR1 is SNHLY and CDR2 FYNNEI. The CDR3 is 14 amino acids. With 7 bases clipped from V and 8 bases from J, the junction kept 8 bases outside the gene matches. The CDR3 spells CASNKAGGQDEQFF. The CDR3 DNA sequence: TGTGCCAGCAACAAAGCGGGAGGGCAGGATGAGCAGTTCTTC.

At least ten counts were recorded for this clonotype. The chain's CDR3 is CASSLTPETQYF. The CDR3 coding sequence is TGTGCCAGCAGTCTCACTCCAGAGACCCAGTACTTC. The chain carries TRBV12-3 or TRBV12-4 and TRBJ2-5; unclear D gene. The ends were cut back, 5 bases at V and 4 bases at J, with 8 bases in the middle. This CDR3 comprises 12 residues.

The table lists this clonotype with many counts. The V gene is TRBV24-1, the J gene TRBJ1-5; D remains unclear. CDR3 length: 15 amino acids. V lost 3 bases to trimming and J lost 5 bases, with 13 bases between them. The V gene's germline CDR1 is KGHDR and CDR2 SFDVKD. CDR3 protein: CATSDATDGYQPQHF. DNA for the CDR3: TGTGCCACCAGTGATGCCACGGACGGGTATCAGCCCCAGCATTTT.

This clonotype was seen repeatedly, ten times or more. The chain combines TRBV15 with TRBJ1-2; D is ambiguous. The V gene lost 3 bases and the J gene lost 2 bases, with 19 bases spanning the gap. Germline loops: CDR1 LNHNV, CDR2 YYDKDF (reference sequence). The length of the CDR3 is 17 residues. This CDR3 reads CATSSTQQGRRNYGYTF. The CDR3 bases are TGTGCCACCAGCAGCACCCAACAAGGGCGACGGAACTATGGCTACACCTTC. Filled out from reference TRBV15 and TRBJ1-2, the complete variable domain reads DAMVIQNPRYQVTQFGKPVTLSCSQTLNHNVMYWYQQKSSQAPKLLFHYYDKDFNNEADTPDNFQSRRPNTSFCFLDIRSPGLGDTAMYLCATSSTQQGRRNYGYTFGSGTRLTVV.

This chain uses TRBV18 with TRBJ2-4; D ambiguous. Trimming shortened V by 3 bases and J by 1 base, and 13 bases separated the two germline ends. Germline CDR1 KGHSH, CDR2 LQKENI. The CDR3 runs 16 residues. The CDR3 sequence is CASSPGPRVAKNIQYF. The CDR3, as DNA: TGTGCCAGCTCACCCGGTCCAAGGGTGGCCAAAAACATTCAGTACTTC.

This clonotype was seen a handful of times. The chain is built from TRBV30 and TRBJ2-1; weak D call: TRBD2 (5 bases). In germline, CDR1 is GTSNPN, CDR2 SVGIG (reference sequence). Between the trimmed V and J ends, which lost 2 bases and 4 bases, there was a span of 15 bases. The CDR3 is 15 amino acids. The CDR3 reads CAWSPRQRNYNEQFF. CDR3 bases: TGTGCCTGGAGTCCTCGCCAGCGGAATTACAATGAGCAGTTCTTC.